This T cell receptor (beta chain) was recovered during a study of cytomegalovirus exposure and HLA in healthy donors. Note on this clone: Its antigen is still unknown.

Overall study results and limits: Donor immune exposure was known only as CMV serostatus.

CDR1 is SQVTM, CDR2 ANQGSEA, per germline. The length of the CDR3 is 13 residues. J was trimmed by 4 bases and V by 4 bases; bases with no gene match: 3. PCR amplification relied on 60 Vbeta primers (plus 13 Jbeta primers). Repertoires were generated with immunoSEQ multiplex PCR, while TCRdb's copy carries only in-frame clones and drops some. This sample contains under 90,000 clones. The sample consisted of PBMCs. The receptor's source is a female donor in good health and CMV-seropositive. The chain joins TRBV29-1 to TRBJ2-1, with 8 bases aligning to TRBD2. The CDR3 loop reads CSVAGGEYNEQFF. CDR3 DNA: TGCAGCGTTGCCGGGGGGGAATACAATGAGCAGTTCTTC.